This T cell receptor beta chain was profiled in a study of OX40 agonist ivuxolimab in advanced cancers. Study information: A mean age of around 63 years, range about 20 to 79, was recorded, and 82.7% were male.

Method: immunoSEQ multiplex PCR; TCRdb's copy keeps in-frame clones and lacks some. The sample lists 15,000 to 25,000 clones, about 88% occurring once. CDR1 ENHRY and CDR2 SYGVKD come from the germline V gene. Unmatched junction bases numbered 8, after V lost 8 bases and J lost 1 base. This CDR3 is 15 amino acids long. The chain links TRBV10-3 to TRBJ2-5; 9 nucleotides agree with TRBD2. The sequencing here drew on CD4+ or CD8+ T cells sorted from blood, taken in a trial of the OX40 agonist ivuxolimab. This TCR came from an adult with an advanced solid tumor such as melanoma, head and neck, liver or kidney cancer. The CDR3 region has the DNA TGTGCCATCCGAGGTAGCGGGGGCCCCCAAGAGACCCAGTACTTC. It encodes CAIRGSGGPQETQYF.